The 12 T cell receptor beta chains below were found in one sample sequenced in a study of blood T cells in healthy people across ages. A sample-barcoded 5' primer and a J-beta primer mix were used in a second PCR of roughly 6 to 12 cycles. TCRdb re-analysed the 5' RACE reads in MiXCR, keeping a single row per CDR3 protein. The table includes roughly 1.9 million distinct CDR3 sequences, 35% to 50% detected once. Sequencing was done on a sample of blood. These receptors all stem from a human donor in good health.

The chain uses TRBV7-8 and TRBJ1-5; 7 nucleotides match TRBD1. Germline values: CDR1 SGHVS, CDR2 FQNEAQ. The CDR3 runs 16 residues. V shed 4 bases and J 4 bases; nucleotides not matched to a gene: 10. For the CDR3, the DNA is TGTGCCAGCAGCTACCGGGACAGCCAGCTTAATCAGCCCCAGCATTTT. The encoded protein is CASSYRDSQLNQPQHF.

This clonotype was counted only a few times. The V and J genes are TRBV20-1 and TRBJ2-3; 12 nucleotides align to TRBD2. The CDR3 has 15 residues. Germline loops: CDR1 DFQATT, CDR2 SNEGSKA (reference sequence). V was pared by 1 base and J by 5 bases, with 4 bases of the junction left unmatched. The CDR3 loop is CSARAWTSGEDTQYF. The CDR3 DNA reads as TGCAGTGCTAGAGCTTGGACTAGCGGGGAAGATACGCAGTATTTT.

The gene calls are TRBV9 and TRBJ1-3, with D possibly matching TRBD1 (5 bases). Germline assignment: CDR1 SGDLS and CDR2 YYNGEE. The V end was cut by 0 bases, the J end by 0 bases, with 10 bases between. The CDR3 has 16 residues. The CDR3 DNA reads TGTGCCAGCAGCGTAGTAGGGGATAGCTCTGGAAACACCATATATTTT. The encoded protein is CASSVVGDSSGNTIYF.

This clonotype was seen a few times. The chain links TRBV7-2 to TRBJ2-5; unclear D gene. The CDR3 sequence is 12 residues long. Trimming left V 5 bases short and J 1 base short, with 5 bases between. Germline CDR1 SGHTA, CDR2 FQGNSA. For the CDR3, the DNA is TGTGCCAGCAGCATCCTCCAAGAGACCCAGTACTTC. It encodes CASSILQETQYF. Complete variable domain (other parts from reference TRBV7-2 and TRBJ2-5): GAGVSQSPSNKVTEKGKDVELRCDPISGHTALYWYRQSLGQGLEFLIYFQGNSAPDKSGLPSDRFSAERTGGSVSTLTIQRTQQEDSAVYLCASSILQETQYFGPGTRLLVL.

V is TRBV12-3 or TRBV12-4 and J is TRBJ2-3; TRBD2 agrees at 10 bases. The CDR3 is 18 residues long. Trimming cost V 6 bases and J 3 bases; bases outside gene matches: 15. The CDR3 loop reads CASSFIAGGNERTDTQYF. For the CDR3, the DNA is TGTGCCAGCAGCTTCATAGCGGGGGGAAACGAAAGAACAGATACGCAGTATTTT.

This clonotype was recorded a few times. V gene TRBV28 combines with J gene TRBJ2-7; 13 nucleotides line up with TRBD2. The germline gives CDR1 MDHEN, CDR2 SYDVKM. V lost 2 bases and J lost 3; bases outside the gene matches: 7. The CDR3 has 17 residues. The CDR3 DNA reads TGTGCCAGCAGTTTAATCAGCAGGACTAGCGGGGGCTACGAGCAGTACTTC. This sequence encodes CASSLISRTSGGYEQYF.

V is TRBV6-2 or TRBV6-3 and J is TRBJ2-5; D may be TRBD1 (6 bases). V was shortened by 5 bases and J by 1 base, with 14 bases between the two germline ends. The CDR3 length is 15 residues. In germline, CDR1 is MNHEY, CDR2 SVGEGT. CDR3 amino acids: CASSRYGQSQETQYF. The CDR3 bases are TGTGCCAGCAGTCGATACGGACAGTCCCAAGAGACCCAGTACTTC.

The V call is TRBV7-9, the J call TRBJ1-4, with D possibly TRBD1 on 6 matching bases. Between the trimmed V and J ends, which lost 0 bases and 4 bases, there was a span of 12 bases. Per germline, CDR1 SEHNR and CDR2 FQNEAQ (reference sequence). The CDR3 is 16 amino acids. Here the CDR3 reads CASSLALQGINEKLFF. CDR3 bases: TGTGCCAGCAGCTTAGCCCTACAGGGAATTAATGAAAAACTGTTTTTT.

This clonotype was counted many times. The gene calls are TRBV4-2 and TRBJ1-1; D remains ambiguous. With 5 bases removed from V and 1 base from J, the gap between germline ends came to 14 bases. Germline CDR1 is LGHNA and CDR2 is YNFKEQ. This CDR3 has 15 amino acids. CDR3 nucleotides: TGTGCCAGCAGCAGACCCCGGACGGGGAACACTGAAGCTTTCTTT. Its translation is CASSRPRTGNTEAFF.

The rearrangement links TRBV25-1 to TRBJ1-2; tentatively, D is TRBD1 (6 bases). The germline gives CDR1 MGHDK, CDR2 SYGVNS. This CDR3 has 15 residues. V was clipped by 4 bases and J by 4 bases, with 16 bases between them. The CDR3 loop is CASSGPQGIAYGYTF. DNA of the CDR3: TGTGCCAGCAGTGGACCACAGGGTATCGCCTATGGCTACACCTTC.

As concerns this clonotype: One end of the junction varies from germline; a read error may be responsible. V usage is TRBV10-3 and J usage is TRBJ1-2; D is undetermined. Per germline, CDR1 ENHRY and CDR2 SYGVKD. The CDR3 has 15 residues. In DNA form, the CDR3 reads TGTACCATCAGTGTAGAGGGCGGCGGCAACTACGGCTACACCTTC. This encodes CTISVEGGGNYGYTF.

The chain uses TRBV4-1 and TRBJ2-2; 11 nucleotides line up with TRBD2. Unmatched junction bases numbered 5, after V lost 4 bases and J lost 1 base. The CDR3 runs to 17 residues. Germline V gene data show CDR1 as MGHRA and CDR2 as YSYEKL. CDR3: CASSRSLAGGNTGELFF. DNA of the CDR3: TGCGCCAGCAGCCGATCGCTAGCGGGGGGGAACACCGGGGAGCTGTTTTTT.